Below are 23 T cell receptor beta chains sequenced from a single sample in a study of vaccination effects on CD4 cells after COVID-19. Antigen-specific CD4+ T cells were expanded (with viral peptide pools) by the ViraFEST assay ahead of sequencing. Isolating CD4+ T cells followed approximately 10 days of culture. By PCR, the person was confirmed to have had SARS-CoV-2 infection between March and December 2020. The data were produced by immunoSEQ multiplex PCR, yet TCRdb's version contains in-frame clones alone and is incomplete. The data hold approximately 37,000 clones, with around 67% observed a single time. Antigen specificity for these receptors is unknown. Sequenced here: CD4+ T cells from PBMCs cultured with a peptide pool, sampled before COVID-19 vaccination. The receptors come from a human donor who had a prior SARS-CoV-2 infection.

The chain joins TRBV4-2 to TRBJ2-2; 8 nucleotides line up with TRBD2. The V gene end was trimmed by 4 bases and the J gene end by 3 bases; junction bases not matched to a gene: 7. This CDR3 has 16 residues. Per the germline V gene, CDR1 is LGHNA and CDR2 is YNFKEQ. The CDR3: CASSPLGAGDTGELFF. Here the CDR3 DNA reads TGTGCCAGCAGCCCGCTCGGAGCGGGAGACACCGGGGAGCTGTTTTTT.

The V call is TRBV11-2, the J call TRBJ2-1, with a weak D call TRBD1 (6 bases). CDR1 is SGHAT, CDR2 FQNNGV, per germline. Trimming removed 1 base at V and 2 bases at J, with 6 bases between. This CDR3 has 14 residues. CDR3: CASSLGDTYNEQFF. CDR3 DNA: TGTGCCAGCAGCTTAGGGGACACCTACAATGAGCAGTTCTTC.

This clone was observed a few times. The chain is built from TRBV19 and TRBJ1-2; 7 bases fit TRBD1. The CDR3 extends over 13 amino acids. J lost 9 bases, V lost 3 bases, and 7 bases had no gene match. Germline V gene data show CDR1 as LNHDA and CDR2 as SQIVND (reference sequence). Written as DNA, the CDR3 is TGTGCCAGTAGTATCGGGACAGTCCCTAGCTACACCTTC. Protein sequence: CASSIGTVPSYTF.

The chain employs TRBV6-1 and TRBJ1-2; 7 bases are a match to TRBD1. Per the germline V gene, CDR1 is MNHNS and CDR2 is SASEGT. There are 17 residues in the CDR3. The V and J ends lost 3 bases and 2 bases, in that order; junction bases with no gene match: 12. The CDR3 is CASSEGDSPWGNYGYTF. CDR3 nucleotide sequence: TGTGCCAGCAGTGAGGGGGACAGCCCCTGGGGGAACTATGGCTACACCTTC.

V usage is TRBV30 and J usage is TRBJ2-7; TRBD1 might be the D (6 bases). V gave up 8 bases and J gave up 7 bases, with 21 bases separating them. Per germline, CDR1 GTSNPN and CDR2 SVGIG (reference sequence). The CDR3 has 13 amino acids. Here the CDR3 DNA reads TGTGCCCAGGCGAGACAGGTGGATCGGGAGCAGTACTTC. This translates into CAQARQVDREQYF.

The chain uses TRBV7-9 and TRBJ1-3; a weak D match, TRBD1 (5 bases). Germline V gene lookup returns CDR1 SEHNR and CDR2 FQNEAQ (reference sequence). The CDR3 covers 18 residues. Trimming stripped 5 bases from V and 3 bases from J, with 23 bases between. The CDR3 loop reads CASSPTKTAYGGGNTIYF. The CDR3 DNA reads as TGTGCCAGCAGCCCCACAAAAACGGCGTACGGGGGTGGAAACACCATATATTTT. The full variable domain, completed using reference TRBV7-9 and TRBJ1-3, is DTGVSQNPRHKITKRGQNVTFRCDPISEHNRLYWYRQTLGQGPEFLTYFQNEAQLEKSRLLSDRFSAERPKGSFSTLEIQRTEQGDSAMYLCASSPTKTAYGGGNTIYFGEGSWLTVV.

The CDR3 coding sequence is TGTGCCAGTAGTATGAAGGGGGGGGACACTGAAGCTTTCTTT. It codes for CASSMKGGDTEAFF. The chain has TRBV19 and TRBJ1-1, with TRBD1 as a possible D gene (6 bases). This CDR3 has 14 amino acids. Between the trimmed V and J ends, which lost 3 bases and 3 bases, there was a span of 11 bases. Germline CDR1 is LNHDA and CDR2 is SQIVND (reference sequence).

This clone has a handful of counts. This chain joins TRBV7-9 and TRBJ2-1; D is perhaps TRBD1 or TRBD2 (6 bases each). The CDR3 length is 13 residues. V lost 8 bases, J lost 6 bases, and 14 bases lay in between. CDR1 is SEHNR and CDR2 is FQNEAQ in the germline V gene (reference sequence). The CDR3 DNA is TGTGCCAGCCTGCGGGGCAGGGGCAATGAGCAGTTCTTC. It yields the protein CASLRGRGNEQFF.

CDR3 sequence reads: CASSYSPQAEEKLFF. The CDR3 DNA follows: TGTGCCAGCAGTTACTCTCCACAGGCGGAAGAAAAACTGTTTTTT. The J gene is TRBJ1-4, the V gene TRBV6-5, with D possibly matching TRBD1 (5 bases). Germline CDR1 is MNHEY and CDR2 is SVGAGI. V gave up 0 bases and J gave up 8 bases, with 13 bases separating them. The CDR3 has 15 residues.

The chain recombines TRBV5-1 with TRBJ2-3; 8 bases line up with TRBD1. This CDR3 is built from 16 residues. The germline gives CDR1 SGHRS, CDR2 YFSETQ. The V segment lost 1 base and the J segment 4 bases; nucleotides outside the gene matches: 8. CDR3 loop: CASSLKNTGGSDTQYF. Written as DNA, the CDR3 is TGCGCCAGCAGCTTGAAAAATACAGGGGGGTCAGATACGCAGTATTTT.

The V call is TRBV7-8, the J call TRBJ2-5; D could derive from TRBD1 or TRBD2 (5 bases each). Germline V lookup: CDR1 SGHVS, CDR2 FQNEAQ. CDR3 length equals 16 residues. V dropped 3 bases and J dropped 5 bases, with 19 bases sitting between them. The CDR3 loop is CASSFSTAGGFETQYF. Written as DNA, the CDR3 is TGTGCCAGCAGCTTCTCGACAGCAGGCGGGTTTGAGACCCAGTACTTC.

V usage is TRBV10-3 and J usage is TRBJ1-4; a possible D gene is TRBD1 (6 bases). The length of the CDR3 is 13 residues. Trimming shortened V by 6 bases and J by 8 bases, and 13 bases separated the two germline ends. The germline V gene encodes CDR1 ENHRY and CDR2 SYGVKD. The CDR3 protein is CAISPGVGEKLFF. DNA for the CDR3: TGTGCCATCAGCCCAGGGGTGGGGGAAAAACTGTTTTTT.

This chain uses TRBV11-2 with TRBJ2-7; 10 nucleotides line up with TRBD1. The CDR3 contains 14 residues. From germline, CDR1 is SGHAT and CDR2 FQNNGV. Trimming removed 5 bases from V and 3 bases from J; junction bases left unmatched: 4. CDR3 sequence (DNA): TGTGCCAGCAGCGCGGACAGGGGGGGCTACGAGCAGTACTTC. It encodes CASSADRGGYEQYF. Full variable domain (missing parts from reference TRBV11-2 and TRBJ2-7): EAGVAQSPRYKIIEKRQSVAFWCNPISGHATLYWYQQILGQGPKLLIQFQNNGVVDDSQLPKDRFSAERLKGVDSTLKIQPAKLEDSAVYLCASSADRGGYEQYFGPGTRLTVT.

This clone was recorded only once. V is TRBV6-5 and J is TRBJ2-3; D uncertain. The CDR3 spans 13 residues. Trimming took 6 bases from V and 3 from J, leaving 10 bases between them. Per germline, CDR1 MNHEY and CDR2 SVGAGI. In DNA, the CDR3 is TGTGCCAGCAGAAGGGCCCAAACAGATACGCAGTATTTT. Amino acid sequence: CASRRAQTDTQYF.

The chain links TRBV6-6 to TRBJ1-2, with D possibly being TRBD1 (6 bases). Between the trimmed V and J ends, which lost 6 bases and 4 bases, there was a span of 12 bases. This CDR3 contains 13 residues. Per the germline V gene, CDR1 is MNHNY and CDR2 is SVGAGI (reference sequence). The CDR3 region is CASRQQGPYGYTF. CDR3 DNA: TGTGCCAGCAGGCAACAGGGACCCTATGGCTACACCTTC.

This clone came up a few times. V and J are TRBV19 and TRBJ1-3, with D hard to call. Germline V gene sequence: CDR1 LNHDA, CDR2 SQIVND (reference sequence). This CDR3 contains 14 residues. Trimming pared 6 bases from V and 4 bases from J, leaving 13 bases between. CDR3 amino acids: CASSAEWAGNTIYF. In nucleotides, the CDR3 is TGTGCCAGTAGCGCCGAGTGGGCCGGAAACACCATATATTTT.

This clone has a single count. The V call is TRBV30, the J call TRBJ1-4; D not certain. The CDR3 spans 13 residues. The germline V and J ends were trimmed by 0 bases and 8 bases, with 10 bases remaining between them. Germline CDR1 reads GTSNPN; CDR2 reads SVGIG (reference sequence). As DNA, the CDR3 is TGTGCCTGGAGTGTGCGGCGTTGGGAAAAACTGTTTTTT. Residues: CAWSVRRWEKLFF. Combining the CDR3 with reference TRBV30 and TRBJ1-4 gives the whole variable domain SQTIHQWPATLVQPVGSPLSLECTVEGTSNPNLYWYRQAAGRGLQLLFYSVGIGQISSEVPQNLSASRPQDRQFILSSKKLLLSDSGFYLCAWSVRRWEKLFFGSGTQLSVL.

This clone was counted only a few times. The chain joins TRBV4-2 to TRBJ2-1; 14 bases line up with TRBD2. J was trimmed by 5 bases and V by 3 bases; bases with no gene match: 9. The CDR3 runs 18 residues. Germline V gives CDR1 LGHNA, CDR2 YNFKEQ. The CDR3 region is CASSHRLAGGRGDNEQFF. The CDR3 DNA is TGTGCCAGCAGCCATCGACTAGCGGGAGGGAGAGGGGACAATGAGCAGTTCTTC.

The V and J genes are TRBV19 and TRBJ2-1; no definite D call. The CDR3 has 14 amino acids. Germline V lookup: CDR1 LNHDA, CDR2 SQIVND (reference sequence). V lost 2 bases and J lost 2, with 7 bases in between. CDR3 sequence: CASSIQLAYNEQFF. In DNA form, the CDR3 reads TGTGCCAGTAGTATACAGCTTGCCTACAATGAGCAGTTCTTC.

CDR3 coding DNA: TGCGCCAGCAGCTTCGGGCTCCCTCGAGGAGGCTATGGCTACACCTTC. Translated, it gives CASSFGLPRGGYGYTF. The chain combines TRBV5-1 with TRBJ1-2; no definite D call. Germline CDR1 and CDR2: SGHRS and YFSETQ. Trimming shortened V by 2 bases and J by 4 bases, and 18 bases separated the two germline ends. The CDR3 runs 16 residues.

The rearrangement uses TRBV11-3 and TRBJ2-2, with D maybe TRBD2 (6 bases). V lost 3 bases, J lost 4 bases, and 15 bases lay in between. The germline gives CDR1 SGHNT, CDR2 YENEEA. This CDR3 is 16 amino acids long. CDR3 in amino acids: CASSFRGDLGTGELFF. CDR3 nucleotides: TGTGCCAGCAGCTTCAGAGGGGACTTGGGCACCGGGGAGCTGTTTTTT.

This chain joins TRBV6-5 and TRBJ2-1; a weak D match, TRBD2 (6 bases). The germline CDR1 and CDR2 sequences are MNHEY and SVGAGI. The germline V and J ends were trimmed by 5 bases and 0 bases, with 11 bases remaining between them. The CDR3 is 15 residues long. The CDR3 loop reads CASSPIGGSYNEQFF. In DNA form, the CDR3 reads TGTGCCAGCAGTCCAATCGGGGGCTCCTACAATGAGCAGTTCTTC.

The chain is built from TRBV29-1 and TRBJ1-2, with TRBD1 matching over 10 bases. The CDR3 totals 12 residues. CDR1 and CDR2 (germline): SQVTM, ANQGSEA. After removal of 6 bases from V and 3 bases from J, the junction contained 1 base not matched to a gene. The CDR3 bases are TGCAGCGTGGGGACAGGGGACTATGGCTACACCTTC. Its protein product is CSVGTGDYGYTF.